This T cell receptor beta chain was recorded in a study of tumor-infiltrating lymphocytes in oesophageal squamous cell carcinoma. This clonotype has just a few counts. One entry per CDR3 protein, called by TCRdb with MiXCR from the PCR reads. The sample has more than 15,000 distinct CDR3 sequences; around 40% are singletons. The sample was normal esophageal tissue next to the tumor. This sequence was found in a female donor with esophageal squamous cell carcinoma.

CDR3 sequence reads: CASSVFAGSAAGVNTEAFF. The CDR3, as DNA: TGTGCCAGCAGCGTTTTTGCAGGGTCGGCGGCTGGAGTGAACACTGAAGCTTTCTTT. The chain employs TRBV9 and TRBJ1-1; D is possibly TRBD1 (5 bases). The V and J ends lost 2 bases and 0 bases respectively, with 23 bases between them. CDR3 length: 19 amino acids. Per the germline V gene, CDR1 is SGDLS and CDR2 is YYNGEE. The full variable domain, its missing parts supplied by reference TRBV9 and TRBJ1-1, is DSGVTQTPKHLITATGQRVTLRCSPRSGDLSVYWYQQSLDQGLQFLIQYYNGEERAKGNILERFSAQQFPDLHSELNLSSLELGDSALYFCASSVFAGSAAGVNTEAFFGQGTRLTVV.